A selection of T cell receptor beta chains follows, all from one sample in a study of technical replicates of blood from several donors. Some clones are missing from TCRdb's copy, which holds only in-frame ones; the method was immunoSEQ multiplex PCR. Among under 15,000 clones listed, approximately 93% were seen once. What was sequenced was PBMCs. These TCRs come from a human donor in good health. Each CDR3 is given with its conserved first and last residue. The D gene is left open where the match is weak. A row's size may be missing; if present it is once, few, many or a size class.

>TRBJ2-7|NA|TRBD1|TRBV30
TGTGCCTGGGGGCCCGGGACAGGGGGTTTCGAGCAGTACTTC
CAWGPGTGGFEQYF
>TRBJ2-7|NA|TRBD1|TRBV6-5
TGTGCCAGCAGTTACTCTCGACAGGGGGGAGGGAAGCAGTACTTC
CASSYSRQGGGKQYF
>TRBJ2-7|NA|TRBD2|TRBV5-1
TGCGCCAGCAGCTTACTAGCGGGCCCAAACGAGCAGTACTTC
CASSLLAGPNEQYF
>TRBJ1-4|NA|NA|TRBV28
TGTGCCAGCAGCACACCCACCGGGAATGAAAAACTGTTTTTT
CASSTPTGNEKLFF
>TRBJ2-7|NA|TRBD1|TRBV5-4
TGTGCCAGCAGCGCCCCCCCGGGACAGGGGACCTACGAGCAGTACTTC
CASSAPPGQGTYEQYF
>TRBJ2-3|NA|NA|TRBV5-1
TGCGCCAGCAGCGCGTCGGGAGCGATGTCAGATACGCAGTATTTT
CASSASGAMSDTQYF
>TRBJ2-7|few|NA|TRBV5-1
TGCGCCAGCAGCCCAGACAGCTCTACTTCCTACGAGCAGTACTTC
CASSPDSSTSYEQYF
>TRBJ2-7|NA|NA|TRBV6-1
TGTGTCAGCAAGGAAGGTCCCGGACAGTGGTACGAGCAGTACTTC
CVSKEGPGQWYEQYF
>TRBJ2-3|NA|TRBD2|TRBV30
TGTGCCTGGGCGAGGGGGACTAGCGGTACAGATACGCAGTATTTT
CAWARGTSGTDTQYF
>TRBJ2-5|NA|NA|TRBV6-5
TGTGCCAGCAGCCTTTATCGGGGATCGGGAAAGACCCAGTACTTC
CASSLYRGSGKTQYF
>TRBJ1-3|NA|NA|TRBV28
TGTGCCAGCAGCCTCTTTGAGGCTGGAAACACCATATATTTT
CASSLFEAGNTIYF
>TRBJ2-3|once|TRBD2|TRBV27
TGTGCCAGCAGCAGCCTCGGGACTAGCGGGCAAGATACGCAGTATTTT
CASSSLGTSGQDTQYF
>TRBJ2-7|NA|NA|TRBV10-1
TGCGCCAGCAGTGGCGGGACGGGACCCTACGAGCAGTACTTC
CASSGGTGPYEQYF
>TRBJ2-3|NA|NA|TRBV5-1
TGCGCCAGCAGCCTGGGTGCGCAGGGGGGCGGCACAGATACGCAGTATTTT
CASSLGAQGGGTDTQYF
>TRBJ2-7|NA|NA|TRBV27
TGTGCCAGCAGTCCCGGGACAAACACCTACGAGCAGTACTTC
CASSPGTNTYEQYF
>TRBJ2-6|NA|NA|TRBV4-2
TGTGCCAGCAGCCAAGATCAGGGCTCTGGGGCCAACGTCCTGACTTTC
CASSQDQGSGANVLTF
>TRBJ2-3|NA|TRBD2|TRBV11-2
TGTGCCAGCAGCCTCCGGGTAGCGGGAGGGCGCACAGATACGCAGTATTTT
CASSLRVAGGRTDTQYF
>TRBJ2-2|NA|TRBD1|TRBV27
TGTGCCAGCAGCATCTTGACAGGGGGGGGCGGCGGGGAGCTGTTTTTT
CASSILTGGGGGELFF
>TRBJ2-5|NA|NA|TRBV5-1
TGCGCCAGCAGCCTGTCACTAGCCCGGGAGGAGACCCAGTACTTC
CASSLSLAREETQYF
>TRBJ2-2|NA|NA|TRBV5-1
TGCGCCAGCAGCCCCGGTTCGGTTTTCGGGGAGCTGTTTTTT
CASSPGSVFGELFF
>TRBJ2-7|NA|TRBD2|TRBV5-6
TGTGCCAGCAGCTTGGTAGGTCTAGCGGGACCTAAGCAGTACTTC
CASSLVGLAGPKQYF
>TRBJ2-7|NA|TRBD2|TRBV18
TGTGCCAGCTCACTGGTAGCGGGTAGCTCCTACGAGCAGTACTTC
CASSLVAGSSYEQYF
>TRBJ2-2|NA|NA|TRBV5-1
TGCGCCAGCAGCTTGTGGGGGGAGAACACCGGGGAGCTGTTTTTT
CASSLWGENTGELFF
>TRBJ1-1|NA|NA|TRBV19
TGTGCCAGTAGTATATCGGTCACTGAAGCTTTCTTT
CASSISVTEAFF
>TRBJ2-1|NA|TRBD2|TRBV7-9
TGTGCCAGCAGCTTAGAACTAGCGGGTGTTAATGAGCAGTTCTTC
CASSLELAGVNEQFF
>TRBJ2-5|NA|TRBD2|TRBV30
TGTGCCTGGTCCGCGGGAGGGCCTCAAGAGACCCAGTACTTC
CAWSAGGPQETQYF
>TRBJ2-7|NA|TRBD2|TRBV7-2
TGTGCCAGCAGCCCCCTGGGCGGACTAGGGCTCGACGAGCAGTACTTC
CASSPLGGLGLDEQYF
>TRBJ2-7|once|NA|TRBV28
TGTGCCAGCAGTCCCCGCCTCGCTAGCGAGAGCTCCTACGAGCAGTACTTC
CASSPRLASESSYEQYF
>TRBJ2-1|once|TRBD2|TRBV7-9
TGTGCCAGCAGCATATCGCTAGCGGACTACAATGAGCAGTTCTTC
CASSISLADYNEQFF
>TRBJ2-3|NA|NA|TRBV7-9
TGTGCCAGCAGCCCGCCTCGTGGCTCACAAAACACAGATACGCAGTATTTT
CASSPPRGSQNTDTQYF
>TRBJ2-5|NA|TRBD2|TRBV5-1
TGCGCCAGCAGCTTACAGCGGGATGGAGAGACCCAGTACTTC
CASSLQRDGETQYF
>TRBJ2-5|NA|TRBD1|TRBV11-2
TGTGCCAGCAGCCTGGACAGGGGGCGTGAGACCCAGTACTTC
CASSLDRGRETQYF
>TRBJ2-7|NA|TRBD2|TRBV7-2
TGTGCCAGCAGTTCGACTAGCGACTCCTACGAGCAGTACTTC
CASSSTSDSYEQYF
>TRBJ2-3|NA|NA|TRBV4-1
TGCGCCAGCAGCCAAGATAGGAGAGATACGCAGTATTTT
CASSQDRRDTQYF
>TRBJ2-2|NA|NA|TRBV30
TGTGCCTGGAGTACACGGCGGCGCGGGGAGCTGTTTTTT
CAWSTRRRGELFF
>TRBJ2-2|NA|NA|TRBV4-2
TGTGCCAGCAGCCAAGGTCAGGGCGCGAACACCGGGGAGCTGTTTTTT
CASSQGQGANTGELFF
>TRBJ2-2|NA|TRBD1|TRBV30
TGTGCCTGGAGTCGGGACAGGGGGACCGGGGAGCTGTTTTTT
CAWSRDRGTGELFF
>TRBJ2-5|NA|NA|TRBV7-6
TGTGCCAGCAGCTTAGTTAGTCAAGAGACCCAGTACTTC
CASSLVSQETQYF
>TRBJ2-7|NA|NA|TRBV5-1
TGCGCCAGCAGCCCCGGGGGAACTACCTACGAGCAGTACTTC
CASSPGGTTYEQYF
>TRBJ2-3|NA|TRBD2|TRBV7-9
TGTGCCAGCAGCACCCGACTGGAGAGCGGGAGGGCCTCTCATACGCAGTATTTT
CASSTRLESGRASHTQYF
>TRBJ2-7|NA|NA|TRBV11-1
TGTGCCAGCAGCTTATATCCGGAGCTTAGTGACGAGCAGTACTTC
CASSLYPELSDEQYF
>TRBJ1-2|NA|NA|TRBV6-4
TGTGCCAGCAGTGAGGGGAGTAAGGGCTATGGCTACACCTTC
CASSEGSKGYGYTF
>TRBJ2-1|NA|TRBD1|TRBV5-4
TGTGCCAGCAGCTTGGGGCAGGGGGCAGATGAGCAGTTCTTC
CASSLGQGADEQFF
>TRBJ2-6|NA|TRBD2|TRBV29-1
TGCAGCGTTGAACACCCGGGGGGTTTTGGGGCCAACGTCCTGACTTTC
CSVEHPGGFGANVLTF
>TRBJ2-1|NA|TRBD2|TRBV5-1
TGCGCCAGCAGCTTAGGCGGGAGGGGAAATGAGCAGTTCTTC
CASSLGGRGNEQFF
>TRBJ2-5|NA|NA|TRBV25-1
TGTGCCAGCAGTGAAAGAGGACACGGAGAGGCCCAGTACTTC
CASSERGHGEAQYF
>TRBJ1-3|NA|TRBD1|TRBV5-1
TGCGCCAGCAGCTTGAATGCAGGGGGAGGAAACACCATATATTTT
CASSLNAGGGNTIYF
>TRBJ1-5|NA|NA|TRBV2
TGTGCCAGCAGTGAAAGTTTAGATCAGCCCCAGCATTTT
CASSESLDQPQHF